What follows are 20 T cell receptor beta chains derived from one specimen sequenced in a study of shared clonotypes between healthy human individuals (dated by TCRdb to about 2020). Library creation used the immunoSEQ multiplex PCR assay. TCRdb provides this immuneACCESS table in a form limited to in-frame rearrangements. Some clones are lacking; in checked studies, under half of them reflect an unresolved V gene, and why the rest are absent is not known. The sample yields some 1.5 million clones; 98% were counted once. The top ten hold roughly 0.42% of the sample. The sequenced sample was naive CD4+ T cells sorted from blood. This sample's cell subset or site label indicates: CD45RA+ positively selected. These receptors were obtained from a man younger than 45 in good health.

This clone was seen just once. The rearrangement links TRBV27 to TRBJ2-5, with TRBD2 matching over 9 bases. There are 16 residues in the CDR3. The germline CDR1 and CDR2 sequences are MNHEY and SMNVEV (reference sequence). V trimming: 5 bases; J trimming: 0 bases; junction bases outside the gene matches: 7. The CDR3 sequence is CASSPLLAGNQETQYF. The CDR3, as DNA: TGTGCCAGCAGTCCCCTCCTAGCGGGGAACCAAGAGACCCAGTACTTC.

The chain uses TRBV7-8 and TRBJ2-1; no definite D call. This CDR3 has 14 residues. V was clipped by 2 bases and J by 6 bases, with 11 bases between them. The germline V gene has CDR1 SGHVS and CDR2 FQNEAQ. The CDR3: CASSLSFPLNEQFF. In nucleotides, the CDR3 is TGTGCCAGCAGCTTAAGTTTCCCTCTCAATGAGCAGTTCTTC. Together with reference TRBV7-8 and TRBJ2-1, the CDR3 gives the full variable domain: GAGVSQSPRYKVAKRGQDVALRCDPISGHVSLFWYQQALGQGPEFLTYFQNEAQLDKSGLPSDRFFAERPEGSVSTLKIQRTQQEDSAVYLCASSLSFPLNEQFFGPGTRLTVL.

V and J are TRBV6-1 and TRBJ2-7, with D possibly matching TRBD2 (6 bases). Deletions cut 7 bases from V and 3 bases from J, with 16 bases between. CDR1 and CDR2 from the germline V gene are MNHNS and SASEGT. CDR3 length equals 14 residues. The CDR3, as DNA: TGTGCCAGCATGACGGGGGAGAGGGTCTACGAGCAGTACTTC. It yields the protein CASMTGERVYEQYF.

The V gene is TRBV29-1, the J gene TRBJ2-5, with TRBD1 matching 9 bases. CDR1 and CDR2 (germline): SQVTM, ANQGSEA. V shed 6 bases, J shed 6 bases, and the junction held 14 bases outside the gene matches. The CDR3 is made up of 15 amino acids. CDR3: CSVEPGQGIRKTQYF. DNA for the CDR3: TGCAGCGTGGAACCCGGACAGGGGATTCGGAAGACCCAGTACTTC.

As to this clone: This CDR3 is also generated by other DNA sequences in the sample. CDR3 nucleotide sequence: TGTGCCAGCTCACCCGGACAGATTAGCAATCAGCCCCAGCATTTT. Its translation is CASSPGQISNQPQHF. This chain connects TRBV18 to TRBJ1-5; perhaps TRBD1 as D (6 bases). The CDR3 is 15 amino acids. Germline V gene lookup returns CDR1 KGHSH and CDR2 LQKENI. Trimming shortened V by 3 bases and J by 0 bases, and 9 bases separated the two germline ends. Full variable domain (remainder filled in from reference TRBV18 and TRBJ1-5): NAGVMQNPRHLVRRRGQEARLRCSPMKGHSHVYWYRQLPEEGLKFMVYLQKENIIDESGMPKERFSAEFPKEGPSILRIQQVVRGDSAAYFCASSPGQISNQPQHFGDGTRLSIL.

V and J are TRBV6-5 and TRBJ2-3; D is perhaps TRBD2 (5 bases). Germline V gives CDR1 MNHEY, CDR2 SVGAGI. V was clipped by 8 bases and J by 2 bases, with 14 bases between them. The CDR3 runs to 14 residues. The CDR3 here is CASGLRGSTDTQYF. DNA for the CDR3: TGTGCCAGCGGACTTCGGGGATCCACAGATACGCAGTATTTT.

The chain employs TRBV27 and TRBJ2-1; 13 positions agree with TRBD2. V shed 4 bases, J shed 8 bases, and the junction held 5 bases outside the gene matches. The CDR3 length is 15 residues. Germline lookup yields CDR1 MNHEY and CDR2 SMNVEV (reference sequence). Written as DNA, the CDR3 is TGTGCCAGCAGTTCCGGACTAGCGGGAGTCGATGAGCAGTTCTTC. This sequence encodes CASSSGLAGVDEQFF.

This chain joins TRBV18 and TRBJ2-5, with D unresolved. This CDR3 contains 13 residues. Per germline, CDR1 KGHSH and CDR2 LQKENI. V was shortened by 6 bases and J by 4 bases, with 12 bases between the two germline ends. The CDR3 DNA reads as TGTGCCAGCTCTCCCAAAGTGGGAGAGACCCAGTACTTC. It codes for CASSPKVGETQYF.

The chain carries TRBV7-8 and TRBJ2-4; D might be TRBD2 (6 bases). The CDR3 totals 14 residues. V gave up 3 bases and J gave up 9 bases, with 15 bases separating them. The germline gives CDR1 SGHVS, CDR2 FQNEAQ. The CDR3 region is CASSLGLIRVIQYF. The DNA of the CDR3 is TGTGCCAGCAGCTTGGGACTGATTCGCGTCATTCAGTACTTC.

The chain couples TRBV2 to TRBJ2-3, with D unresolved. CDR1 is SNHLY and CDR2 is FYNNEI in the germline V gene. Trimming took 10 bases from V and 0 from J, leaving 14 bases between them. This CDR3 is 14 amino acids long. The CDR3 spells CATTDSPSTDTQYF. CDR3 DNA: TGTGCCACCACAGACTCCCCTAGCACAGATACGCAGTATTTT. The whole variable domain, filled in from reference TRBV2 and TRBJ2-3, reads EPEVTQTPSHQVTQMGQEVILRCVPISNHLYFYWYRQILGQKVEFLVSFYNNEISEKSEIFDDQFSVERPDGSNFTLKIRSTKLEDSAMYFCATTDSPSTDTQYFGPGTRLTVL.

The chain couples TRBV6-1 to TRBJ2-7; 8 bases align to TRBD2. Germline-derived CDR1 and CDR2 are MNHNS and SASEGT. This CDR3 has 13 amino acids. Trimming cost V 10 bases and J 0 bases; bases outside gene matches: 5. CDR3: CATLAGLSYEQYF. For the CDR3, the DNA is TGTGCCACCTTAGCGGGGCTCTCCTACGAGCAGTACTTC.

The chain is built from TRBV11-2 and TRBJ1-5; weak D call: TRBD1 (5 bases). Germline CDR1 and CDR2: SGHAT and FQNNGV. V was cut by 0 bases and J by 5 bases, with 11 bases left in between. This CDR3 contains 15 residues. CDR3 nucleotides: TGTGCCAGCAGCTTAGACGGGGGATTCGATCAGCCCCAGCATTTT. Its translation is CASSLDGGFDQPQHF.

V usage is TRBV14 and J usage is TRBJ2-4; the D call may be TRBD1 or TRBD2 (5 bases each). There are 17 residues in the CDR3. Germline CDR1 and CDR2: SGHDN and FVKESK. V was clipped by 4 bases and J by 3 bases, with 19 bases between them. The CDR3 reads CASSLGPLGVGKNIQYF. CDR3 bases: TGTGCCAGCAGCCTAGGGCCGTTGGGGGTTGGCAAAAACATTCAGTACTTC.

This chain uses TRBV18 with TRBJ1-4; D not certain. Germline V CDR1 and CDR2: KGHSH, LQKENI. The CDR3 extends over 15 amino acids. Trimming pared 3 bases from V and 3 bases from J, leaving 11 bases between. CDR3 sequence reads: CASSPRADPNEKLFF. The CDR3 nucleotides read TGTGCCAGCTCACCGAGGGCGGACCCTAATGAAAAACTGTTTTTT.

The chain recombines TRBV21-1 with TRBJ2-2. TRBV21-1 is shown as a pseudogene. The CDR3 is made up of 15 amino acids. The CDR3 nucleotides are TGTGCCAGCAGTTTCGGAAGGCGTGGGACCGGGGAGCTGTTTTTT. Its protein product is CASSFGRRGTGELFF.

The chain carries TRBV6-6 and TRBJ2-7; unclear D gene. V was cut by 3 bases and J by 2 bases, with 8 bases left in between. This CDR3 spans 13 amino acids. Looked up from germline, CDR1 is MNHNY and CDR2 is SVGAGI (reference sequence). In DNA form, the CDR3 reads TGTGCCAGCAGTTATAACAGAGCCTACGAGCAGTACTTC. Its translation is CASSYNRAYEQYF.

This chain uses TRBV5-1 with TRBJ1-4; 7 bases fit TRBD1. Germline V lookup: CDR1 SGHRS, CDR2 YFSETQ. CDR3 size: 13 residues. The trim removed 4 bases at V and 8 bases at J, leaving 5 bases unmatched. CDR3 sequence (DNA): TGCGCCAGCAGCACGGGGACAGTGGAAAAACTGTTTTTT. The encoded protein is CASSTGTVEKLFF.

The rearrangement uses TRBV7-9 and TRBJ2-2; D unclear. Germline-derived CDR1 and CDR2 are SEHNR and FQNEAQ (reference sequence). CDR3 length equals 13 residues. The germline V and J ends were trimmed by 3 bases and 6 bases, with 8 bases remaining between them. CDR3: CASSFLGAGELFF. CDR3 bases: TGTGCCAGCAGCTTTCTAGGTGCCGGGGAGCTGTTTTTT.

The J gene is TRBJ2-1, the V gene TRBV7-3, with D maybe TRBD2 (6 bases). This CDR3 region has 15 residues. V gave up 4 bases and J gave up 3 bases, with 13 bases separating them. Germline CDR1 and CDR2: SGHTA and FQGTGA. The CDR3 DNA sequence: TGTGCCAGCAGCTCCTTAGCGGCCCTCTACAATGAGCAGTTCTTC. This translates into CASSSLAALYNEQFF.

The gene calls are TRBV30 and TRBJ1-5; tentative D call: TRBD1 (5 bases). Germline V gives CDR1 GTSNPN, CDR2 SVGIG (reference sequence). The ends were cut back, 0 bases at V and 4 bases at J, with 13 bases in the middle. This CDR3 region has 15 residues. The CDR3 reads CAWSVLGLTNQPQHF. In nucleotides, the CDR3 is TGTGCCTGGAGTGTATTGGGACTTACGAATCAGCCCCAGCATTTT.